This TCR beta chain was retrieved from a study of shared clonotypes between healthy human individuals. The CDR3 extends over 15 amino acids. Germline V gives CDR1 SGHTA, CDR2 FQGNSA. J was trimmed by 4 bases and V by 5 bases; bases with no gene match: 8. The data were produced by immunoSEQ multiplex PCR, yet TCRdb's version contains in-frame clones alone and is incomplete. The sample consists of approximately 1.5 million clones, 98% of them appearing once. The chain recombines TRBV7-2 with TRBJ2-7; 10 nucleotides line up with TRBD1. Sequenced sample: naive CD4+ T cells sorted from blood. The sample's subset: CD45RA+ positively selected. This clonotype originated in a man younger than 40 in good health. CDR3 DNA sequence: TGTGCCAGCAGCGTAGGGACAGGGGTGGGGTACGAGCAGTACTTC. It yields the protein CASSVGTGVGYEQYF.